The 6 T cell receptor beta chains below all came from one sample that was sequenced in a study of shared clonotypes between healthy human individuals. Profiled with immunoSEQ multiplex PCR; TCRdb holds only in-frame clones, not every one. The repertoire includes about 2.4 million clones, 93% of them detected once, and about 0.38% sits in the top ten. What was sequenced was naive CD4+ T cells from PBMCs. As to subset: CD45RA+ positively selected. The receptors here all came from a young man in good health. Some clones in this sample may be carry-over from other donors' samples.

This chain connects TRBV6-1 to TRBJ1-5; weak D call: TRBD1 (6 bases). Germline lookup yields CDR1 MNHNS and CDR2 SASEGT. The CDR3 length is 14 residues. V lost 10 bases and J lost 0, with 13 bases in between. CDR3 coding DNA: TGTGCCACCGATACAGGGTATAGCAATCAGCCCCAGCATTTT. Its protein product is CATDTGYSNQPQHF.

This sequence joins TRBV2 and TRBJ2-1; D call uncertain. V shed 7 bases and J shed 2 bases, with 12 bases lying between them. CDR3 length: 14 amino acids. The germline V gene has CDR1 SNHLY and CDR2 FYNNEI. This CDR3 reads CASTGSLPYNEQFF. CDR3 DNA: TGTGCCAGCACGGGCAGCCTCCCCTACAATGAGCAGTTCTTC.

J is TRBJ2-7 and V is TRBV7-6; no firm D call. This CDR3 contains 14 residues. The ends were cut back, 1 base at V and 6 bases at J, with 13 bases in the middle. Germline V gives CDR1 SGHVS, CDR2 FNYEAQ. DNA for the CDR3: TGTGCCAGCAGCTTAGGTAGTGTCCACCCCGAGCAGTACTTC. Its translation is CASSLGSVHPEQYF. Complete variable domain (other parts from reference TRBV7-6 and TRBJ2-7): GAGVSQSPRYKVTKRGQDVALRCDPISGHVSLYWYRQALGQGPEFLTYFNYEAQQDKSGLPNDRFSAERPEGSISTLTIQRTEQRDSAMYRCASSLGSVHPEQYFGPGTRLTVT.

This chain uses TRBV7-2 with TRBJ2-1; 8 positions agree with TRBD2. V was clipped by 4 bases and J by 8 bases; unmatched bases: 10. This CDR3 comprises 15 residues. Germline V gives CDR1 SGHTA, CDR2 FQGNSA. The DNA for the CDR3 is TGTGCCAGCAGCTCGACTCCGGGACTAGGATATGAGCAGTTCTTC. Protein: CASSSTPGLGYEQFF.

As concerns this clone: Other DNA sequences in this specimen translate into the identical CDR3. The rearrangement uses TRBV5-1 and TRBJ1-1; 8 nucleotides align to TRBD1. Germline assignment: CDR1 SGHRS and CDR2 YFSETQ. Unmatched junction bases numbered 1, after V lost 2 bases and J lost 4 bases. This CDR3 spans 13 amino acids. The DNA of the CDR3 is TGCGCCAGCAGCTTAACAGGGGGCACTGAAGCTTTCTTT. Protein: CASSLTGGTEAFF.

The J gene is TRBJ1-5, the V gene TRBV28, with a tentative D call TRBD1 (6 bases). The V and J ends lost 4 bases and 3 bases respectively, with 13 bases between them. There are 15 residues in the CDR3. CDR1 and CDR2 from the germline V gene are MDHEN and SYDVKM. In DNA form, the CDR3 reads TGTGCCAGCAGTTGGGAACAGGGCCACAATCAGCCCCAGCATTTT. Protein product: CASSWEQGHNQPQHF.